This TCR beta chain comes out of a study of blood T cell repertoires in COVID-19. Study background: In each case, the material was cDNA or gDNA derived from T cells, B-cell-depleted T cells, or PBMCs.

The germline V gene encodes CDR1 MDHEN and CDR2 SYDVKM. V shed 4 bases, J shed 6 bases, and the junction held 5 bases outside the gene matches. CDR3 length: 14 amino acids. Profiling relied on immunoSEQ multiplex PCR, and the TCRdb table lists in-frame clones only, not all of them. The table lists approximately 58,000 clones, approximately 90% of them singletons. This receptor was identified in a woman aged 80 or over with active COVID-19. The V gene is TRBV28, the J gene TRBJ2-7; 11 nucleotides match TRBD2. The sequencing sample was made of peripheral blood. The CDR3 sequence: CASSSPGTSGEQYF. DNA for the CDR3: TGTGCCAGCAGTTCCCCCGGGACTAGCGGCGAGCAGTACTTC.